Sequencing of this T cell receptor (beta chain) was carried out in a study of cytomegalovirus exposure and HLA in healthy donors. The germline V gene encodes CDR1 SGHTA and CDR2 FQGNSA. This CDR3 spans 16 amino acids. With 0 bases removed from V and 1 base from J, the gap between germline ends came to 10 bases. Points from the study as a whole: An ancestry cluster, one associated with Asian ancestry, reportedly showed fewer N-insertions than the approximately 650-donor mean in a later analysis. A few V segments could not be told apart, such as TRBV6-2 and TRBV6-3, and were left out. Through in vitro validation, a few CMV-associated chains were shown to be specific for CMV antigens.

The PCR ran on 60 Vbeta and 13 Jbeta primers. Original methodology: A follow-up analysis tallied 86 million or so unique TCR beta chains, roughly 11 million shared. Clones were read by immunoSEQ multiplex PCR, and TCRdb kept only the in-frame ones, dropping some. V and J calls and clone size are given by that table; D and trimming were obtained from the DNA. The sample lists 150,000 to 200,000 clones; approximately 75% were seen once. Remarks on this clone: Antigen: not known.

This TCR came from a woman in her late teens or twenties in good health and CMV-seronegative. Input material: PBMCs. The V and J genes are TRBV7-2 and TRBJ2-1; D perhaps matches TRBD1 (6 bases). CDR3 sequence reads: CASSLAFDRSYNEQFF. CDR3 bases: TGTGCCAGCAGCTTAGCATTTGACAGGTCCTACAATGAGCAGTTCTTC.